Following are 3 T cell receptor beta chains from one sample sequenced in a study of blood T cells in healthy people across ages. A second about 6 to 12 cycle PCR used barcoded and J-beta primers. TCRdb re-analysed the 5' RACE reads in MiXCR, keeping a single row per CDR3 protein. This sample has 700,000 to 950,000 distinct CDR3 sequences, with more than 45% found just once. Sequencing was done on a sample of blood. These receptors came from a man aged 30 to 39 in good health.

The rearrangement joins TRBV2 to TRBJ1-2, with a tentative D call TRBD1 (5 bases). Germline V gene data show CDR1 as SNHLY and CDR2 as FYNNEI. V lost 7 bases and J lost 6, with 18 bases in between. There are 14 residues in the CDR3. The CDR3 DNA sequence: TGTGCCAGCACCGTTGGGCTCAGGGCCGATGGCTACACCTTC. It codes for CASTVGLRADGYTF.

In its sample, this clonotype was seen once. The chain uses TRBV3-1 and TRBJ1-4; D is possibly TRBD1 (5 bases). The CDR3 covers 14 residues. V shed 3 bases and J shed 5 bases, with 10 bases lying between them. The germline V gene has CDR1 LGHDT and CDR2 YNNKEL (reference sequence). This CDR3 is CASSHGRVNEKLFF. Here the CDR3 DNA reads TGTGCCAGCAGCCACGGCAGGGTGAATGAAAAACTGTTTTTT. Based on the CDR3 plus reference TRBV3-1 and TRBJ1-4, the full variable domain is DTAVSQTPKYLVTQMGNDKSIKCEQNLGHDTMYWYKQDSKKFLKIMFSYNNKELIINETVPNRFSPKSPDKAHLNLHINSLELGDSAVYFCASSHGRVNEKLFFGSGTQLSVL.

This sequence joins TRBV7-3 and TRBJ1-1, with a tentative D call TRBD1 (5 bases). V lost 0 bases and J 4 bases, leaving 12 bases between the germline ends. Germline CDR1 is SGHTA and CDR2 is FQGTGA. This CDR3 has 15 amino acids. The CDR3 DNA reads as TGTGCCAGCAGCTTAACGGGGCAGGGTGTCACTGAAGCTTTCTTT. Translating it yields CASSLTGQGVTEAFF. Using reference TRBV7-3 and TRBJ1-1 for the parts outside the CDR3, the full variable domain is GAGVSQTPSNKVTEKGKYVELRCDPISGHTALYWYRQSLGQGPEFLIYFQGTGAADDSGLPNDRFFAVRPEGSVSTLKIQRTERGDSAVYLCASSLTGQGVTEAFFGQGTRLTVV.